This T cell receptor beta chain was identified during a study of T cell repertoires in cytomegalovirus infection. Study-wide context: HLA-B-restricted CMV epitopes that are well studied were used alongside recently identified HLA-C-restricted ones.

TCRdb used MiXCR to reprocess the reads, holding one entry per CDR3 protein. The sample has about 830,000 distinct CDR3 sequences, about 31% seen once. Study outcomes and limitations: Identification of carriers of CMV plus the relevant HLA was performed using cumulative public TCR beta family frequency. Ex vivo responses were dominated by HLA-C-restricted CMV-specific TCR beta clonotypes.

This clonotype was detected a few times. As yet, its antigen is unknown. The V gene lost 3 bases and the J gene lost 1 base, with 6 bases spanning the gap. CDR1 is ENHRY and CDR2 is SYGVKD in the germline V gene. The CDR3 covers 13 residues. The clonotype originates from a human donor in good health (CMV status not recorded). Some clones in this sample may be carry-over from other donors' samples. This chain links TRBV10-3 with TRBJ1-1, with D perhaps matching TRBD1 (5 bases). The input for sequencing was cultured CD8+ T cells from PBMCs, taken from culture after CMV antigen stimulation. CDR3 sequence reads: CAISDGGNTEAFF. CDR3 nucleotide sequence: TGTGCCATCAGTGACGGGGGGAACACTGAAGCTTTCTTT.